The 20 T cell receptor beta chains listed next were all sequenced from one sample in a study of T cells in Graves' hyperthyroidism and ophthalmopathy. Amplified TCR beta CDR3 regions came from RNA transcripts. The HTBI primer set was used in a first-round RT-PCR of the TCR CDR3. TCRdb analysed the multiplex PCR reads with MiXCR anew, one entry per CDR3 protein. The repertoire holds 25,000 to 30,000 distinct CDR3 sequences, with approximately 45% as singletons. The material sequenced was blood. The source is a woman in her thirties with Graves' hyperthyroidism.

This clonotype showed up many times. The CDR3 sequence is CASSLPKDRYNQPQHF. The CDR3 DNA sequence: TGTGCCAGCAGTCTACCCAAGGACAGATACAATCAGCCCCAGCATTTT. This chain uses TRBV28 with TRBJ1-5; TRBD1 might be the D (6 bases). Germline V gene data show CDR1 as MDHEN and CDR2 as SYDVKM. Deletions cut 5 bases from V and 3 bases from J, with 17 bases between. This CDR3 is built from 16 residues.

The chain has TRBV11-2 and TRBJ2-7; D is ambiguous. The CDR3 totals 14 residues. Trimming stripped 5 bases from V and 0 bases from J, with 11 bases between. The germline gives CDR1 SGHAT, CDR2 FQNNGV. Here the CDR3 DNA reads TGTGCCAGCAGCCCGCCTCCGTGCTCCTACGAGCAGTACTTC. It encodes CASSPPPCSYEQYF.

This clonotype was observed at least ten times. This chain joins TRBV7-9 and TRBJ2-1; 9 positions match TRBD2. Germline V gives CDR1 SEHNR, CDR2 FQNEAQ (reference sequence). V was pared by 1 base and J by 4 bases, with 5 bases of the junction left unmatched. This CDR3 contains 16 residues. The CDR3: CASSLVVAGAYNEQFF. Here the CDR3 DNA reads TGTGCCAGCAGCTTAGTGGTAGCGGGAGCATACAATGAGCAGTTCTTC.

The chain recombines TRBV2 with TRBJ2-7; D possibly corresponds to TRBD2 (5 bases). This CDR3 is 14 amino acids long. Germline CDR1 reads SNHLY; CDR2 reads FYNNEI. The V end was cut by 4 bases, the J end by 2 bases, with 12 bases between. The CDR3 bases are TGTGCCAGCAGTGTACCCCTAGCCCCCTACGAGCAGTACTTC. Protein sequence: CASSVPLAPYEQYF.

This chain links TRBV10-3 with TRBJ2-3; 14 positions agree with TRBD2. The CDR3 covers 17 residues. With V trimmed by 4 bases and J by 3 bases, 6 bases remained unmatched. CDR1 and CDR2 from the germline V gene are ENHRY and SYGVKD. CDR3 in DNA: TGTGCCATCAGTGGGTCAGGGACTAGCGGGAGTACAGATACGCAGTATTTT. It codes for CAISGSGTSGSTDTQYF.

This clonotype is a singleton in its sample. The V and J genes are TRBV7-2 and TRBJ2-5; 9 bases align to TRBD2. J gave up 7 bases and V 5 bases, and 2 bases lay outside the gene matches. The CDR3 covers 12 residues. Germline V gene lookup returns CDR1 SGHTA and CDR2 FQGNSA. As DNA, the CDR3 is TGTGCCAGCAGCCAGGGACTAGCGACCCAGTACTTC. Its translation: CASSQGLATQYF.

The CDR3: CASSYSAKGDYGYTF. The CDR3 DNA reads as TGTGCCAGCAGTTACTCTGCCAAAGGTGACTATGGCTACACCTTC. The V call is TRBV6-5, the J call TRBJ1-2; D is unclear. Trimming stripped 0 bases from V and 3 bases from J, with 11 bases between. The CDR3 is 15 residues long. Germline V CDR1 and CDR2: MNHEY, SVGAGI.

This clonotype was seen ten or more times. V is TRBV5-6 and J is TRBJ1-1; TRBD1 matches 8 bases. The CDR3 has 14 amino acids. Germline V gene lookup returns CDR1 SGHDT and CDR2 YYEEEE. The V segment lost 1 base and the J segment 6 bases; nucleotides outside the gene matches: 5. The CDR3 region is CASSLTGGVSEAFF. In nucleotides, the CDR3 is TGTGCCAGCAGCTTGACAGGGGGGGTTTCTGAAGCTTTCTTT.

This chain joins TRBV2 and TRBJ1-2; weak D call: TRBD1 (5 bases). Per the germline V gene, CDR1 is SNHLY and CDR2 is FYNNEI. The CDR3 has 12 amino acids. V was pared by 4 bases and J by 6 bases, with 9 bases between. CDR3 sequence (DNA): TGTGCCAGCAGTGGCTGGGGACATGGCTACACCTTC. Its translation is CASSGWGHGYTF.

The chain employs TRBV20-1 and TRBJ1-2; no clear D. Germline CDR1 DFQATT, CDR2 SNEGSKA (reference sequence). Trimming cost V 6 bases and J 5 bases, with 19 bases left between them. The CDR3 length is 14 residues. CDR3 DNA: TGCAGTGCAAGCACCTTACTTGCAGAGTATGGCTACACCTTC. Its protein product is CSASTLLAEYGYTF.

Within the sample, this clonotype is medium-sized. The chain links TRBV29-1 to TRBJ2-2, with 9 positions matching TRBD1. Germline loops: CDR1 SQVTM, CDR2 ANQGSEA. Trimming took 6 bases from V and 5 from J; bases not matched to a gene: 16. The CDR3 has 17 amino acids. The CDR3, as DNA: TGCAGCGTCCAAGTGGACGGGGACAGGGAGGGTACCGGGGAGCTGTTTTTT. Protein product: CSVQVDGDREGTGELFF.

This clonotype was seen many times. The chain links TRBV18 to TRBJ2-7; 9 positions agree with TRBD1. The germline V gene encodes CDR1 KGHSH and CDR2 LQKENI. The CDR3 is 14 amino acids. The V and J ends lost 3 bases and 5 bases, in that order; junction bases with no gene match: 5. CDR3 sequence (DNA): TGTGCCAGCTCACCGACGGACAGGGGTAACGAGCAGTACTTC. Amino acid sequence: CASSPTDRGNEQYF. Variable domain in full (rest from reference TRBV18 and TRBJ2-7): NAGVMQNPRHLVRRRGQEARLRCSPMKGHSHVYWYRQLPEEGLKFMVYLQKENIIDESGMPKERFSAEFPKEGPSILRIQQVVRGDSAAYFCASSPTDRGNEQYFGPGTRLTVT.

This chain uses TRBV29-1 with TRBJ2-7; possible D gene TRBD1, 5 bases. V was shortened by 7 bases and J by 3 bases, with 19 bases between the two germline ends. The CDR3 contains 14 residues. Germline V gives CDR1 SQVTM, CDR2 ANQGSEA. CDR3 loop: CSAIITDSNYEQYF. In DNA, the CDR3 is TGCAGCGCCATCATAACTGACAGTAACTACGAGCAGTACTTC.

This clonotype was seen a single time. V usage is TRBV7-8 and J usage is TRBJ1-2, with TRBD1 as a possible D gene (6 bases). Trimming took 5 bases from V and 0 from J, leaving 13 bases between them. CDR3 size: 15 residues. Germline V gives CDR1 SGHVS, CDR2 FQNEAQ. CDR3: CASSPRTAANYGYTF. The CDR3 DNA reads as TGTGCCAGCAGCCCACGGACAGCCGCTAACTATGGCTACACCTTC. The full variable domain, in which reference TRBV7-8 and TRBJ1-2 provide the parts outside the CDR3, is GAGVSQSPRYKVAKRGQDVALRCDPISGHVSLFWYQQALGQGPEFLTYFQNEAQLDKSGLPSDRFFAERPEGSVSTLKIQRTQQEDSAVYLCASSPRTAANYGYTFGSGTRLTVV.

This clonotype showed up many times. V usage is TRBV25-1 and J usage is TRBJ2-5, with D perhaps matching TRBD1 (6 bases). Trimming took off 2 bases at V and 3 bases at J, with 16 bases between the two ends. Looked up from germline, CDR1 is MGHDK and CDR2 is SYGVNS. This CDR3 has 16 amino acids. CDR3 in DNA: TGTGCCAGCAGTGAAGGGGTTGGCAGGGGTGAAGAGACCCAGTACTTC. Protein: CASSEGVGRGEETQYF.

This chain connects TRBV19 to TRBJ2-1; possibly TRBD1 for D (5 bases). Trimming took off 0 bases at V and 3 bases at J, with 15 bases between the two ends. CDR3 length equals 17 residues. The germline V gene has CDR1 LNHDA and CDR2 SQIVND (reference sequence). This CDR3 reads CASSIDHRTGHYNEQFF. CDR3 DNA sequence: TGTGCCAGTAGTATAGATCACAGGACCGGGCACTACAATGAGCAGTTCTTC.

In this sample, this clonotype is medium-sized. The chain links TRBV24-1 to TRBJ2-5, with D possibly TRBD2 on 5 matching bases. V gave up 3 bases and J gave up 3 bases, with 7 bases separating them. The CDR3 spans 13 residues. Germline V gene sequence: CDR1 KGHDR, CDR2 SFDVKD. In DNA, the CDR3 is TGTGCCACCAGTGATGAGACTAAAGAGACCCAGTACTTC. Translating it yields CATSDETKETQYF.

The genes are TRBV11-2 and TRBJ1-6; unclear D gene. This CDR3 has 13 amino acids. Germline lookup yields CDR1 SGHAT and CDR2 FQNNGV. V was pared by 1 base and J by 9 bases, with 7 bases between. Written as DNA, the CDR3 is TGTGCCAGCAGCTTAGGCCGGAGTTCACCCCTCCACTTT. Translated: CASSLGRSSPLHF. Full variable domain (missing parts from reference TRBV11-2 and TRBJ1-6): EAGVAQSPRYKIIEKRQSVAFWCNPISGHATLYWYQQILGQGPKLLIQFQNNGVVDDSQLPKDRFSAERLKGVDSTLKIQPAKLEDSAVYLCASSLGRSSPLHFGNGTRLTVT.

As to this clonotype: The final CDR3 position lacks the conserved phenylalanine or tryptophan, pointing to a likely read error. The genes are TRBV7-3 and TRBJ2-5; D is unclear. CDR1 is SGHTA, CDR2 FQGTGA, per germline. The CDR3 consists of 13 residues. The CDR3 reads CASSLSVIETQYS. The CDR3 DNA sequence: TGTGCCAGCAGCTTAAGTGTCATCGAGACTCAGTACTCC.

This clonotype was seen repeatedly, ten times or more. The chain carries TRBV28 and TRBJ2-2, with D possibly called TRBD1 or TRBD2 (5 bases each). Germline-derived CDR1 and CDR2 are MDHEN and SYDVKM. The V end was cut by 7 bases, the J end by 1 base, with 10 bases between. The length of the CDR3 is 14 residues. The CDR3 DNA sequence: TGTGCCAGCATCCCGGGGCTGAACACCGGGGAGCTGTTTTTT. Protein sequence: CASIPGLNTGELFF. Using reference TRBV28 and TRBJ2-2 for the parts outside the CDR3, the full variable domain is DVKVTQSSRYLVKRTGEKVFLECVQDMDHENMFWYRQDPGLGLRLIYFSYDVKMKEKGDIPEGYSVSREKKERFSLILESASTNQTSMYLCASIPGLNTGELFFGEGSRLTVL.